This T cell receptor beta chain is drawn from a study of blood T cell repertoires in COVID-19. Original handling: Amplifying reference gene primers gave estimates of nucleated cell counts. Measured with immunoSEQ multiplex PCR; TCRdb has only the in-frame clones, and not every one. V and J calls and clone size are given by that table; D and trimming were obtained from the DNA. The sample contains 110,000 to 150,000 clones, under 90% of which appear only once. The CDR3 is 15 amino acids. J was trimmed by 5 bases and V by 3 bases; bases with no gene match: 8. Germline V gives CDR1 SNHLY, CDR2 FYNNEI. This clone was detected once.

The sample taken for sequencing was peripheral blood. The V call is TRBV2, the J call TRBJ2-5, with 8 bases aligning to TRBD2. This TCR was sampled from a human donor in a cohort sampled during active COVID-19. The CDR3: CASSEAPSGSETQYF. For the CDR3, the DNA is TGTGCCAGCAGTGAGGCGCCTAGCGGGTCGGAGACCCAGTACTTC. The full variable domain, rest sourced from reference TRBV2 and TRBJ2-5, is EPEVTQTPSHQVTQMGQEVILRCVPISNHLYFYWYRQILGQKVEFLVSFYNNEISEKSEIFDDQFSVERPDGSNFTLKIRSTKLEDSAMYFCASSEAPSGSETQYFGPGTRLLVL.